This TCR beta chain was documented in a study of blood T cells in healthy people across ages. Study results and limitations: Diversity of TCR beta correlated strongly with naive T cell percentage.

Researchers collected approximately 9.9 milliliters of peripheral blood from every single donor. The germline gives CDR1 SEHNR, CDR2 FQNEAQ (reference sequence). The length of the CDR3 is 14 residues. Trimming took off 7 bases at V and 7 bases at J, with 20 bases between the two ends. A second 7 to 11 cycle PCR used barcoded and J-beta primers. Using its own MiXCR run on the 5' RACE reads, TCRdb lists one record per CDR3 protein. The table includes under 1,000,000 distinct CDR3 sequences, around 36% detected once. This clonotype appeared once. No antigen is known for it. The chain joins TRBV7-9 to TRBJ2-7, with no clear D. The sequencing sample was made of blood. The receptor comes from a man in his late teens or twenties in good health. Written as DNA, the CDR3 is TGTGCCAGCAACCCGGGTATCTCCTACAATGAGCAGTACTTC. This translates into CASNPGISYNEQYF.